This T cell receptor (beta chain) was identified in a study of cytomegalovirus exposure and HLA in healthy donors. PCR was performed using 60 Vbeta and 13 Jbeta primers. Assay used: immunoSEQ multiplex PCR; TCRdb lists only in-frame clones, some missing. The data hold some 170,000 clones, with over 60% observed a single time. CDR3 length equals 14 residues. Trimming pared 4 bases from V and 6 bases from J, leaving 14 bases between. Germline values: CDR1 SGDLS, CDR2 YYNGEE. This clone was counted a single time. The antigen remains unidentified. Overall study findings and caveats: The study found most TCR sequences rare, yet found some public TCRs in many donors. There were several of the most significant clusters that appeared linked to common viral pathogens in a later analysis.

The chain uses TRBV9 and TRBJ2-1; TRBD2 is a possible D gene (5 bases). The sample consisted of PBMCs. The TCR sequence derives from a man between 35 and 55 years old in good health and CMV-seropositive. CDR3 sequence reads: CASSSELGTNEQFF. The CDR3 region has the DNA TGTGCCAGCAGCTCAGAACTAGGAACCAATGAGCAGTTCTTC.